The sample holds a few counts of the clone carrying this T cell receptor beta chain. This CDR3 spans 17 amino acids. V was pared by 2 bases and J by 1 base, with 10 bases of the junction left unmatched. CDR1 is MGHRA, CDR2 YSYEKL, per germline. The data derive from a study of blood T cell repertoires in COVID-19. At the level of the study: Sources were T cells, B-cell-depleted T cells, or PBMCs; the material itself was cDNA or gDNA.

In the study's own analysis: How many nucleated cells were present was estimated from reference gene primer amplification. TCRdb's table, derived via immunoSEQ multiplex PCR, lists solely in-frame clones and lacks some. V and J calls and clone size are given by that table; D and trimming were obtained from the DNA. The sample lists about 150,000 clones, roughly 91% occurring once. This TCR was sampled from a man between 60 and 70 years old with active or convalescent COVID-19. This rearrangement joins TRBV4-1 to TRBJ1-2; 7 bases agree with TRBD1. Sequencing input: peripheral blood. The CDR3 nucleotides are TGCGCCAGCAGCCAAAACTGGGTTGACAGGGTTAACTATGGCTACACCTTC. Its protein product is CASSQNWVDRVNYGYTF.